This T cell receptor beta chain emerged from a study of cytomegalovirus exposure and HLA in healthy donors. Overall study: Of 300 to 500 genotyped donors, 81% grouped in the Caucasian-associated ancestry cluster. Regarding the study as a whole: Later, TCR association rates were found to vary by HLA locus, highest for DRB1 and lowest for HLA-C. Sequence variants that were highly shared formed a cluster that was likely a sequencing artifact.

A multiplex PCR was run with 60 Vbeta primers and 13 Jbeta primers. Assay used: immunoSEQ multiplex PCR; TCRdb lists only in-frame clones, some missing. The sample carries 45,000 to 70,000 clones, about 80% recorded once. For this clone: The antigen remains undetermined.

Germline V gives CDR1 SGHTA, CDR2 FQGNSA. V shed 2 bases and J shed 3 bases, with 17 bases lying between them. The length of the CDR3 is 16 residues. This receptor was obtained from a man between 50 and 59 years old in good health and CMV-seronegative. The chain uses TRBV7-2 and TRBJ2-7; a weak D match, TRBD1 (5 bases). Specimen: PBMCs. CDR3: CASSLLGGQGGYEQYF. The DNA of the CDR3 is TGTGCCAGCAGCTTACTGGGCGGCCAGGGTGGCTACGAGCAGTACTTC.